This T cell receptor (beta chain) appears in the sequencing data of a study of vaccination and CD4 T cells after COVID-19. Study as a whole: According to the study, participants were given two doses of BNT162b2 or mRNA-1273 vaccine. The cells in question were stimulated using overlapping spike peptides derived from SARS-CoV-2, HCoV-NL63, HCoV-OC43 and HCoV-229E.

The CDR3 loop spans 14 amino acids. Germline-derived CDR1 and CDR2 are SSHAT and FNYEAQ (reference sequence). The Oncomine TCR Beta short-read assay was applied to DNA of cultured CD4+ T cells. Using the QIAamp micro DNA kit, genomic DNA was extracted from the CD4+ T cells that had been cultured. From the PCR reads, TCRdb called clonotypes with MiXCR, one entry per CDR3 protein. Among several thousand distinct CDR3 sequences listed, about two fifths were seen once. As to this clonotype: Its cognate antigen is unknown. A junction boundary mismatches the germline segment, possibly from a read error.

Treatment in this sample: roughly 11-day PBMC culture with coronavirus spike peptide pools or control peptides (ViraFEST assay). Those CD4+ T cells from the unexposed donor predate the COVID-19 pandemic (2011-2018). The cultures had half their medium swapped for fresh IL-2 medium on days 3 and 7. The sequence derives from a human donor in good health. The chain employs TRBV7-7 and TRBJ2-5, with a weak D call TRBD2 (5 bases). Source material: CD4+ T cells from blood, cultured in vitro. The CDR3 nucleotides read TGTGCTAGCAGCGCGGGCCACCGGTGGGAGACCCAGTACTTC. Its protein product is CASSAGHRWETQYF.